This is a list of T cell receptor beta chains from one sample in a study of regulatory T cells in long-lasting Graves disease. Each CDR3 protein is one row after TCRdb ran MiXCR on the multiplex PCR reads. The top ten hold roughly a fifth of the sample, which has over 200,000 distinct CDR3 sequences, about 16% seen once. The material sequenced was peripheral blood mononuclear cells (PBMCs), taken at new diagnosis, from a patient treated with antithyroid drugs. These receptor sequences come from a female donor with Graves disease. Both conserved end residues are part of each CDR3. D genes are given only for firm matches. Clone size appears in some rows only: once, few, many, or a class for an expanded clone.

size	length	V	J	D	DNA	CDR3
many	16	TRBV11-2	TRBJ2-1	.	TGTGCCAGCAGCTCCACCCGGGACTCACTAGACAATGAGCAGTTCTTC	CASSSTRDSLDNEQFF
many	14	TRBV5-5	TRBJ1-6	.	TGTGCCAGCAGCTTACTAGGGCCTGGGTCACCCCTCCACTTT	CASSLLGPGSPLHF
many	15	TRBV7-6	TRBJ2-3	TRBD2	TGTGCCAGCAGCTTATCGACTAGCGGGGCAGATACGCAGTATTTT	CASSLSTSGADTQYF
many	15	TRBV2	TRBJ1-4	.	TGTGCCAGCAGGCTGCGGACAGCTTCTAATGAAAAACTGTTTTTT	CASRLRTASNEKLFF
many	15	TRBV7-3	TRBJ1-2	TRBD1	TGTGCCAGCAGCTTAAGTCCGGGACAGGGGCATGACTACACCTTC	CASSLSPGQGHDYTF
few	16	TRBV4-1	TRBJ2-6	TRBD1	TGCGCCAGCAGCCAGACAGGGGTCCCTGGGGCCAACGTCCTGACTTTC	CASSQTGVPGANVLTF
many	17	TRBV27	TRBJ2-2	TRBD2	TGTGCCAGCAGTTTAAGACTAGCGGGAGCATCTACCGGGGAGCTGTTTTTT	CASSLRLAGASTGELFF
.	14	TRBV6-2/TRBV6-3	TRBJ1-6	.	TGTGCCAGCAGACGACAGGCTAATAATTCACCCCTCCACTTT	CASRRQANNSPLHF
.	14	TRBV10-3	TRBJ2-3	.	TGTGCCATCAGTGAGGAGGGCGGCACAGATACGCAGTATTTT	CAISEEGGTDTQYF
few	14	TRBV3-1	TRBJ1-2	TRBD1	TGTGCCAGCAGCCAACGGACAGGGAGTTATGGCTACACCTTC	CASSQRTGSYGYTF